This TCR beta chain came from a study of cytomegalovirus exposure and HLA in healthy donors. Notes on the study in general: Specificity of a few CMV-associated chains for CMV antigens was verified in vitro.

In the PCR, 60 Vbeta and 13 Jbeta primers were used. Generated by immunoSEQ multiplex PCR, the TCRdb table keeps only in-frame clones and is missing some. The table shows under 200,000 clones, with about 79% occurring only once. Turning to this clone: The antigen is not known.

The CDR3 covers 16 residues. CDR1 is SGHNT, CDR2 YYREEE, per germline (reference sequence). J lost 2 bases, V lost 3 bases, and 7 bases had no gene match. This chain joins TRBV5-4 and TRBJ2-3; 9 nucleotides line up with TRBD2. The sequencing sample was made of PBMCs. The receptor was derived from a man over 45 in good health and CMV-seropositive. The CDR3 DNA follows: TGTGCCAGCAGCTCCGAGATAGCGGGGGCCACAGATACGCAGTATTTT. It encodes CASSSEIAGATDTQYF.